Below are 13 T cell receptor beta chains sequenced from a single sample in a study of Graves' ophthalmopathy and Graves' hyperthyroidism. Amplification targeted the TCR beta CDR3 regions, with RNA transcripts as the source material. Second-round multiplex PCR came after first-round RT-PCR with HTBI primers. TCRdb processed the multiplex PCR reads anew with MiXCR; each CDR3 protein has one entry. The sample shows about 550,000 distinct CDR3 sequences, less than 45% of them seen only once. The source material was peripheral blood or thyroid tissue (not recorded which). These receptors all come from an adult man with Graves' hyperthyroidism.

About this clonotype: A much bigger clone sits one base away, suggesting this may be a read error. Lacking the conserved final phenylalanine or tryptophan, this CDR3 likely reflects a read error. V gene TRBV2 combines with J gene TRBJ2-5; 7 bases map to TRBD2. This CDR3 region has 13 residues. Germline CDR1 reads SNHLY; CDR2 reads FYNNEI. Germline trimming cut 8 bases from V and 4 bases from J; bases unmatched to any gene: 7. The CDR3 nucleotides are TGTGCCAGCCGAGCGGGAATGGGAGAGACCCAGTACTCC. Protein product: CASRAGMGETQYS.

V usage is TRBV29-1 and J usage is TRBJ1-1; 8 nucleotides align to TRBD1. V was clipped by 4 bases and J by 7 bases; unmatched bases: 5. The CDR3 is 12 residues long. From germline, CDR1 is SQVTM and CDR2 ANQGSEA. The CDR3: CSVGEQGVEAFF. CDR3 in DNA: TGCAGCGTTGGAGAACAGGGGGTTGAAGCTTTCTTT.

This clonotype was seen a handful of times. The chain joins TRBV6-5 to TRBJ1-1; possibly TRBD1 for D (6 bases). Trimming left V 4 bases short and J 1 base short, with 13 bases between. CDR1 and CDR2 (germline): MNHEY, SVGAGI. This CDR3 comprises 15 residues. The CDR3 sequence: CASSSGGTGNTEAFF. The CDR3 DNA reads TGTGCCAGCAGTTCCGGGGGCACAGGGAACACTGAAGCTTTCTTT.

This clonotype has only a few counts. V gene TRBV12-3 or TRBV12-4 combines with J gene TRBJ2-7; 7 nucleotides align to TRBD1. There are 14 residues in the CDR3. V lost 5 bases to trimming and J lost 1 base; unmatched junction nucleotides: 5. CDR3 sequence: CASSHRDRSYEQYF. In DNA form, the CDR3 reads TGTGCCAGCAGTCACCGGGACAGATCCTACGAGCAGTACTTC.

This clonotype was recorded many times. The J gene is TRBJ1-2, the V gene TRBV6-1; D is unresolved. CDR3 size: 11 residues. The V gene's germline CDR1 is MNHNS and CDR2 SASEGT. DNA of the CDR3: TGTGCGAGTTGCGCTAACTATGGCTACACCTTC. Its protein product is CASCANYGYTF.

This clonotype appeared many times. The chain recombines TRBV20-1 with TRBJ2-5; possible D gene TRBD1, 6 bases. V lost 5 bases, J lost 3 bases, and 22 bases lay in between. Germline CDR1 reads DFQATT; CDR2 reads SNEGSKA (reference sequence). This CDR3 spans 16 amino acids. The CDR3 coding sequence is TGCAGTGCTGAAGACCTACAGGGAGTAATGAAAGAGACCCAGTACTTC. Residues: CSAEDLQGVMKETQYF.

There are many counts of this clonotype. CDR3 nucleotide sequence: TGTGCCAGCAGTTTAGTGCGGGGGCCCTGCCAAGAGACCCAGTACTTC. Its protein product is CASSLVRGPCQETQYF. This sequence joins TRBV2 and TRBJ2-5; D may be TRBD2 (7 bases). Trimming stripped 5 bases from V and 1 base from J, with 17 bases between. Germline V gives CDR1 SNHLY, CDR2 FYNNEI. The CDR3 sequence is 16 residues long.

This clonotype turned up a few times. CDR3 nucleotide sequence: TGTGCCATCAGTGAGTCAGGGGAGGTTGAAGCTTTCTTT. Its translation: CAISESGEVEAFF. The gene calls are TRBV10-3 and TRBJ1-1, with a weak D call TRBD1 (5 bases). The germline V and J ends were trimmed by 0 bases and 7 bases, with 9 bases remaining between them. The CDR3 length is 13 residues. CDR1 is ENHRY, CDR2 SYGVKD, per germline.

In regard to this clonotype: Since a much larger clone is just one base distant, this may be a read error. V usage is TRBV6-2 or TRBV6-3 and J usage is TRBJ1-1; D perhaps matches TRBD1 (5 bases). CDR3 length: 14 residues. In germline, CDR1 is MNHEY, CDR2 SVGEGT. Trimming left V 2 bases short and J 5 bases short, with 12 bases between. The CDR3 DNA reads as TGTGCCAGCAGTTACCGCGGGGACGATACTGAAGCTTTCTTT. Translated, it gives CASSYRGDDTEAFF.

This clonotype showed up just a few times. This rearrangement joins TRBV20-1 to TRBJ2-2; 10 nucleotides align to TRBD2. Germline CDR1 is DFQATT and CDR2 is SNEGSKA (reference sequence). The CDR3 loop spans 16 amino acids. With V trimmed by 3 bases and J by 5 bases, 9 bases remained unmatched. The CDR3: CSASGTSVARTGELFF. CDR3 DNA: TGCAGTGCTAGCGGGACTAGCGTCGCTCGTACCGGGGAGCTGTTTTTT.

Worth noting for this clonotype: It may be a read error: a sequence one base away is much more abundant. Since no conserved phenylalanine or tryptophan closes the CDR3, a read error is the likely cause. The V call is TRBV2, the J call TRBJ1-5, with 9 bases aligning to TRBD1. The CDR3 totals 14 residues. Germline V gene sequence: CDR1 SNHLY, CDR2 FYNNEI. Unmatched junction bases numbered 0, after V lost 1 base and J lost 5 bases. CDR3 nucleotide sequence: TGTGCCAGCAGTGAAGGGACAGGGGATCAGCCCCAGCATTCT. Translating it yields CASSEGTGDQPQHS.

For this clonotype: Possible read error: a much larger clone is one base away. This CDR3 is missing its conserved last phenylalanine or tryptophan, likely due to a read error. The chain couples TRBV19 to TRBJ2-7; tentatively, D is TRBD2 (5 bases). This CDR3 region has 12 residues. The germline gives CDR1 LNHDA, CDR2 SQIVND (reference sequence). V was cut by 5 bases and J by 5 bases, with 10 bases left in between. CDR3 amino acids: CASSDAGHEQYL. CDR3 coding DNA: TGTGCCAGTAGTGACGCGGGCCACGAGCAGTACCTC.

In this sample, this clonotype turned up many times. The gene calls are TRBV19 and TRBJ1-2, with D perhaps TRBD1 (5 bases). Germline V gives CDR1 LNHDA, CDR2 SQIVND (reference sequence). The CDR3 totals 13 residues. V was cut by 2 bases and J by 4 bases, with 8 bases left in between. CDR3 bases: TGTGCCAGTAGTATAAAGCAGGGCTATGGCTACACCTTC. This translates into CASSIKQGYGYTF.